Sequencing of this TCR beta chain was carried out in a study of blood T cell repertoires in COVID-19. Across the whole study: Samples came from the United States, Italy and Spain, spanning acute and convalescent COVID-19. Sample material is recorded as cDNA or gDNA derived from T cells, B-cell-depleted T cells, or PBMCs.

Seattle participants joined during active infection and were tracked over time. This CDR3 is built from 13 residues. CDR1 and CDR2 (germline): SGHRS, YFSETQ. Between the trimmed V and J ends, which lost 0 bases and 8 bases, there was a span of 9 bases. Authors' methods: Researchers report that nucleated cell counts were estimated from reference gene primer amplification. TCRdb's copy holds only in-frame clones and misses some; the assay was immunoSEQ multiplex PCR. V and J calls and clone size follow that table, whereas D and trimming were derived from the DNA. The data show about 200,000 clones, with over 75% seen just once and approximately 2.3% held by the top ten.

The TCR originated in a woman in her 70s with COVID-19, enrolled during active disease. The sequenced sample consisted of peripheral blood. The J gene is TRBJ2-1, the V gene TRBV5-1, with D perhaps TRBD2 (5 bases). The CDR3 protein is CASSLGSRDEQFF. CDR3 bases: TGCGCCAGCAGCTTGGGATCGAGGGATGAGCAGTTCTTC.